This is a list of T cell receptor beta chains from one sample in a study of early T cells in non-severe SARS-CoV-2 infection. TCRdb re-derived calls from the 5' RACE reads in MiXCR, one entry per CDR3 protein. The table has about 66,000 distinct CDR3 sequences, less than 15% seen once; the top ten hold 7.5% to 9%. Source material: whole blood. All receptors come from an adult who was a healthcare worker with PCR-confirmed SARS-CoV-2 infection or an uninfected control (not recorded which). Each CDR3 is given with its conserved first and last residue. The D gene is left open where the match is weak. Clone size is stated in some rows and not others, as once, few, many or a class when expanded.

V	J	D	size	CDR3	DNA
TRBV9	TRBJ2-5	TRBD1	.	CASSPQDRSEETQYF	TGTGCCAGCAGCCCACAGGACAGGTCAGAAGAGACCCAGTACTTC
TRBV29-1	TRBJ2-1	.	few	CSGAHRNEQFF	TGCAGCGGGGCCCACAGGAATGAGCAGTTCTTC
TRBV12-3/TRBV12-4	TRBJ2-7	.	.	CASSPGTYEQYF	TGTGCCAGCAGTCCGGGGACCTACGAGCAGTACTTC
TRBV18	TRBJ2-2	.	.	CASSPLGSGELFF	TGTGCCAGCTCACCATTAGGGTCCGGGGAGCTGTTTTTT
TRBV20-1	TRBJ2-5	.	few	CSARVPRSFQETQYF	TGCAGTGCTAGAGTCCCGAGGAGTTTCCAAGAGACCCAGTACTTC
TRBV27	TRBJ1-4	.	.	CASSPILLQPEANEKLFF	TGTGCCAGCAGTCCCATCCTCCTTCAACCCGAAGCTAATGAAAAACTGTTTTTT
TRBV6-6	TRBJ2-5	.	.	CASRGFFQETQYF	TGTGCCAGCCGGGGGTTCTTCCAAGAGACCCAGTACTTC
TRBV28	TRBJ2-7	.	many	CASKDSSYEQYF	TGTGCCAGCAAGGATTCGTCCTACGAGCAGTACTTC
TRBV6-5	TRBJ1-1	.	many	CASSYPGVGTEAFF	TGTGCCAGCAGTTACCCGGGAGTTGGGACTGAAGCTTTCTTT
TRBV6-4	TRBJ2-3	TRBD2	many	CASSGLAGAQQYF	TGTGCCAGCTCCGGACTAGCGGGGGCACAGCAGTATTTT
TRBV24-1	TRBJ2-2	.	.	CATSRLDAGELFF	TGTGCCACCAGTCGACTAGATGCCGGGGAGCTGTTTTTT